Shown below are 22 T cell receptor beta chains from a single sample sequenced in a study of blood T cell repertoires in COVID-19. The assay was immunoSEQ multiplex PCR, and TCRdb's table has in-frame clones only and misses some. This table holds over 400,000 clones, approximately 85% found once. Sample: peripheral blood. All receptors derive from a human donor in a cohort sampled during active COVID-19.

V and J are TRBV5-8 and TRBJ2-1, with TRBD1 matching 10 bases. CDR1 and CDR2 from the germline V gene are SGHTS and YDEGEE. The ends lost 0 bases at V and 3 bases at J; junction bases unmatched: 3. The length of the CDR3 is 16 residues. CDR3 sequence: CASSLVRTGGYNEQFF. CDR3 nucleotides: TGTGCCAGCAGCTTGGTTCGGACAGGGGGCTACAATGAGCAGTTCTTC.

The V gene is TRBV7-2, the J gene TRBJ2-5; 11 bases map to TRBD2. Germline CDR1 SGHTA, CDR2 FQGNSA. V lost 4 bases and J lost 5; bases outside the gene matches: 12. The CDR3 totals 17 residues. The CDR3 DNA follows: TGTGCCAGCAGCTCCCAACTAGCGGGAGTCCAGGGGGAGACCCAGTACTTC. This gives the protein CASSSQLAGVQGETQYF. Supplemented by reference TRBV7-2 and TRBJ2-5, the full variable domain reads GAGVSQSPSNKVTEKGKDVELRCDPISGHTALYWYRQSLGQGLEFLIYFQGNSAPDKSGLPSDRFSAERTGGSVSTLTIQRTQQEDSAVYLCASSSQLAGVQGETQYFGPGTRLLVL.

J is TRBJ2-5 and V is TRBV6-5; TRBD2 is a possible D gene (5 bases). Germline assignment: CDR1 MNHEY and CDR2 SVGAGI. This CDR3 comprises 13 residues. Trimming took off 4 bases at V and 5 bases at J, with 11 bases between the two ends. The CDR3 bases are TGTGCCAGCAGTTTCGGGGTTAGGGAGACCCAGTACTTC. Translated, it gives CASSFGVRETQYF.

The chain joins TRBV30 to TRBJ1-2; 8 nucleotides agree with TRBD1. The germline CDR1 and CDR2 sequences are GTSNPN and SVGIG (reference sequence). V dropped 2 bases and J dropped 1; count of bases not matched to a gene: 12. The CDR3 has 17 residues. The CDR3 bases are TGTGCCTGGAGTCCACCGCCGGGACAGGATTTTAACTATGGCTACACCTTC. Translating it yields CAWSPPPGQDFNYGYTF.

V is TRBV30 and J is TRBJ1-1; TRBD1 aligns across 8 bases. The junction had 7 bases not matched to a gene; V was cut back by 8 bases and J by 2 bases. The CDR3 covers 13 residues. Per germline, CDR1 GTSNPN and CDR2 SVGIG (reference sequence). The CDR3: CAGTGGFNTEAFF. The DNA of the CDR3 is TGTGCCGGCACAGGGGGTTTTAACACTGAAGCTTTCTTT.

The chain has TRBV30 and TRBJ1-2, with 8 positions matching TRBD1. The ends lost 2 bases at V and 4 bases at J; junction bases unmatched: 3. The germline gives CDR1 GTSNPN, CDR2 SVGIG (reference sequence). This CDR3 comprises 13 residues. The CDR3 region is CAWSMGQAYGYTF. The CDR3 nucleotides are TGTGCCTGGAGTATGGGACAGGCCTATGGCTACACCTTC.

This chain links TRBV4-3 with TRBJ2-2; maybe TRBD1 (5 bases). V shed 5 bases and J shed 4 bases, with 23 bases lying between them. The CDR3 is made up of 18 amino acids. The germline V gene has CDR1 LGHNA and CDR2 YSLEER. CDR3 DNA sequence: TGCGCCAGCAGCTTGTCTCGGGTCACAGGAACAACCACCGGGGAGCTGTTTTTT. Protein: CASSLSRVTGTTTGELFF.

V and J are TRBV7-8 and TRBJ1-5, with D perhaps TRBD1 (5 bases). Trimming stripped 1 base from V and 2 bases from J, with 9 bases between. The length of the CDR3 is 15 residues. Germline CDR1 reads SGHVS; CDR2 reads FQNEAQ. The CDR3 protein is CASSLVGGGNQPQHF. Here the CDR3 DNA reads TGTGCCAGCAGCTTAGTGGGAGGGGGCAATCAGCCCCAGCATTTT. The full variable domain, in which reference TRBV7-8 and TRBJ1-5 provide the parts outside the CDR3, is GAGVSQSPRYKVAKRGQDVALRCDPISGHVSLFWYQQALGQGPEFLTYFQNEAQLDKSGLPSDRFFAERPEGSVSTLKIQRTQQEDSAVYLCASSLVGGGNQPQHFGDGTRLSIL.

This sequence joins TRBV19 and TRBJ1-6; 7 bases map to TRBD1. Germline V CDR1 and CDR2: LNHDA, SQIVND (reference sequence). This CDR3 is 15 amino acids long. Losses at the gene ends were 3 bases for V and 7 bases for J; bases not matched to a gene: 6. Here the CDR3 reads CASSMQGVANSPLHF. CDR3 nucleotides: TGTGCCAGTAGTATGCAGGGGGTCGCCAATTCACCCCTCCACTTT. Full variable domain (rest looked up from reference TRBV19 and TRBJ1-6): DGGITQSPKYLFRKEGQNVTLSCEQNLNHDAMYWYRQDPGQGLRLIYYSQIVNDFQKGDIAEGYSVSREKKESFPLTVTSAQKNPTAFYLCASSMQGVANSPLHFGNGTRLTVT.

Comments on this clone: The same CDR3 also results from other DNA sequences found in this sample. The J gene is TRBJ1-2, the V gene TRBV24-1; possibly TRBD1 for D (5 bases). This CDR3 is built from 12 residues. The germline V and J ends were trimmed by 5 bases and 2 bases, with 5 bases remaining between them. Germline CDR1 reads KGHDR; CDR2 reads SFDVKD. The CDR3 nucleotides read TGTGCCACCAGTGCAGGGAACTATGGCTACACCTTC. Its protein is CATSAGNYGYTF.

The chain employs TRBV7-2 and TRBJ1-3, with D unresolved. The CDR3 is made up of 16 amino acids. Germline V lookup: CDR1 SGHTA, CDR2 FQGNSA. Trimming stripped 2 bases from V and 0 bases from J, with 11 bases between. Here the CDR3 reads CASSLYNSNSGNTIYF. CDR3 coding DNA: TGTGCCAGCAGCTTATATAACAGCAACTCTGGAAACACCATATATTTT.

This chain connects TRBV27 to TRBJ1-5, with TRBD1 as a possible D gene (6 bases). This CDR3 is 15 amino acids long. CDR1 and CDR2 (germline): MNHEY, SMNVEV (reference sequence). V was shortened by 6 bases and J by 10 bases, with 22 bases between the two germline ends. Here the CDR3 DNA reads TGTGCCAGCAGGAGAGGGGGGGGCGGGATCTCCCCCCAGCATTTT. This gives the protein CASRRGGGGISPQHF.

The rearrangement joins TRBV5-5 to TRBJ1-2, with D possibly being TRBD1 (6 bases). With 2 bases removed from V and 6 bases from J, the gap between germline ends came to 11 bases. CDR3 length equals 13 residues. In germline, CDR1 is SGHKS, CDR2 YYEKEE (reference sequence). The CDR3 nucleotides are TGTGCCAGCAGCTTAACAGGGATTGATGGCTACACCTTC. Protein product: CASSLTGIDGYTF.

J is TRBJ2-7 and V is TRBV11-1; perhaps TRBD2 as D (5 bases). The ends were cut back, 1 base at V and 3 bases at J, with 10 bases in the middle. The CDR3 is 14 amino acids. From germline, CDR1 is SGHAT and CDR2 FQDESV (reference sequence). The CDR3 DNA reads TGTGCCAGCAGCTTAGGTGAGCGGTTCTACGAGCAGTACTTC. This codes for CASSLGERFYEQYF.

The chain joins TRBV9 to TRBJ1-1; 8 bases fit TRBD1. CDR1 is SGDLS, CDR2 YYNGEE, per germline. V was pared by 0 bases and J by 5 bases, with 6 bases of the junction left unmatched. The CDR3 sequence is 15 residues long. As DNA, the CDR3 is TGTGCCAGCAGCGTAGCTCAGGGGGCGATGACTGAAGCTTTCTTT. The encoded protein is CASSVAQGAMTEAFF.

V gene TRBV9 combines with J gene TRBJ1-2, with D possibly TRBD1 on 6 matching bases. Germline CDR1 reads SGDLS; CDR2 reads YYNGEE. Trimming cost V 1 base and J 3 bases, with 13 bases left between them. The CDR3 runs to 15 residues. CDR3 sequence: CASSVRQDRYYGYTF. CDR3 sequence (DNA): TGTGCCAGCAGCGTAAGACAGGACAGATACTATGGCTACACCTTC.

As concerns this clone: This same CDR3 is encoded by further DNA sequences in the sample. The chain couples TRBV2 to TRBJ2-1; D is perhaps TRBD2 (5 bases). This CDR3 region has 11 residues. V lost 4 bases to trimming and J lost 10 bases, with 8 bases between them. CDR1 is SNHLY, CDR2 FYNNEI, per germline. The CDR3 reads CASSGGPEQFF. The CDR3, as DNA: TGTGCCAGCAGTGGCGGGCCCGAGCAGTTCTTC.

This clone showed up just once. The genes are TRBV19 and TRBJ2-7; 11 bases agree with TRBD2. Per germline, CDR1 LNHDA and CDR2 SQIVND (reference sequence). The J segment lost 4 bases and the V segment lost 3 bases, leaving 5 bases of the junction unmatched. The CDR3 sequence is 15 residues long. The DNA for the CDR3 is TGTGCCAGTAGTATTACCGGGACTAGCGGTTACGAGCAGTACTTC. The encoded protein is CASSITGTSGYEQYF.

The rearrangement links TRBV6-5 to TRBJ2-3; 7 positions agree with TRBD2. The germline V gene has CDR1 MNHEY and CDR2 SVGAGI. This CDR3 is 11 amino acids long. J lost 8 bases, V lost 8 bases, and 4 bases had no gene match. The CDR3 region is CASDSGGTQYF. Here the CDR3 DNA reads TGTGCCAGCGACTCGGGAGGTACGCAGTATTTT.

CDR3 loop: CASSPPRGGSYGYTF. For the CDR3, the DNA is TGTGCCAGCAGCCCCCCCCGGGGGGGGTCCTATGGCTACACCTTC. This chain uses TRBV7-9 with TRBJ1-2; TRBD1 might be the D (5 bases). Germline-derived CDR1 and CDR2 are SEHNR and FQNEAQ (reference sequence). Trimming took off 5 bases at V and 4 bases at J, with 17 bases between the two ends. The CDR3 runs to 15 residues.

V usage is TRBV4-3 and J usage is TRBJ2-7; TRBD2 agrees at 8 bases. The CDR3 is 15 residues long. Germline CDR1 and CDR2: LGHNA and YSLEER. V gave up 1 base and J gave up 4 bases; unmatched junction bases: 6. The CDR3 coding sequence is TGCGCCAGCAGCCAAGGTATCGCTAGCGGGTACGAGCAGTACTTC. It codes for CASSQGIASGYEQYF.

The CDR3 DNA follows: TGCGCCAGCAGCCGGAACCCGGGACAGATGGGTGAAAAACTGTTTTTT. Its translation is CASSRNPGQMGEKLFF. The chain combines TRBV5-1 with TRBJ1-4, with 7 bases identical to TRBD1. The CDR3 runs to 16 residues. With V trimmed by 4 bases and J by 7 bases, 13 bases remained unmatched. Germline CDR1 reads SGHRS; CDR2 reads YFSETQ. The complete variable domain, with remaining parts taken from reference TRBV5-1 and TRBJ1-4, reads KAGVTQTPRYLIKTRGQQVTLSCSPISGHRSVSWYQQTPGQGLQFLFEYFSETQRNKGNFPGRFSGRQFSNSRSEMNVSTLELGDSALYLCASSRNPGQMGEKLFFGSGTQLSVL.